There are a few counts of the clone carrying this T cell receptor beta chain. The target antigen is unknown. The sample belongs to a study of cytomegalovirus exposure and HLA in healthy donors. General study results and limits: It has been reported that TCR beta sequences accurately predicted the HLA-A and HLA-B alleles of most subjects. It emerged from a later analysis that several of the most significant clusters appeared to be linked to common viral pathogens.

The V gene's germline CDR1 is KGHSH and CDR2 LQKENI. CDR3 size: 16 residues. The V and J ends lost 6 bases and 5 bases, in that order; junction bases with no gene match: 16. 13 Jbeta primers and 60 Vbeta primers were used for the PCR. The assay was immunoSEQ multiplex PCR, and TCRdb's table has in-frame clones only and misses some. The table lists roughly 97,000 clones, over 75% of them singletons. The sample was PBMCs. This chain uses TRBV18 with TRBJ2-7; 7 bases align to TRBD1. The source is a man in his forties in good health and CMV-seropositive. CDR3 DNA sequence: TGTGCCAGCTCTCCGTTAACCGGGACAGAGGTAGACGAGCAGTACTTC. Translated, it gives CASSPLTGTEVDEQYF.